The entry below describes one T cell receptor beta chain. Its specificity is not known. The entry originates in a study of cytomegalovirus exposure and HLA in healthy donors. General observations from the study: According to reports, the classifier identified cytomegalovirus status with high specificity and sensitivity. Presence/absence analyses assumed roughly uniform sequencing depth across donors, which may not hold. TCR beta V- and J-gene trimming was later associated with a missense DCLRE1C variant.

V was trimmed by 0 bases and J by 4 bases, leaving 13 bases between them. The CDR3 contains 15 residues. CDR1 is LGHNA and CDR2 is YNFKEQ in the germline V gene. The PCR made use of 60 Vbeta and 13 Jbeta primers. Sequencing was performed with immunoSEQ multiplex PCR; in TCRdb, only in-frame clones are kept and a portion is missing. The sample holds roughly 100,000 clones, roughly four fifths seen once. The chain combines TRBV4-2 with TRBJ2-7; D is unresolved. The specimen sequenced was PBMCs. The clonotype comes from a male donor in good health and CMV-seropositive. This chain's CDR3 is CASSQDRTPRYEQYF. The CDR3 nucleotides read TGTGCCAGCAGCCAAGACCGAACTCCTCGATACGAGCAGTACTTC.